The 9 T cell receptor beta chains below were found in one sample sequenced in a study of kidney transplant recipient with SARS-CoV-2 infection. MiXCR was run by TCRdb on the reads, yielding one entry per CDR3 protein. The profile shows under 300,000 distinct CDR3 sequences, more than 25% of them singletons. The sample in question was a blood sample, obtained at baseline and between days 110 and 120 from a kidney transplant recipient. These receptor sequences come from a male patient between 25 and 40 years old who had COVID-19 and was a kidney transplant recipient. Some of the T cells might come from the graft donor.

This clonotype was found many times. V is TRBV20-1 and J is TRBJ1-6, with TRBD1 matching over 8 bases. This CDR3 comprises 13 residues. The germline gives CDR1 DFQATT, CDR2 SNEGSKA (reference sequence). Unmatched junction bases numbered 2, after V lost 4 bases and J lost 6 bases. DNA of the CDR3: TGCAGTGCTATTGGACAGGGTAATTCACCCCTCCACTTT. The encoded protein is CSAIGQGNSPLHF.

Regarding this clonotype: This may arise from a read error, as a much more abundant clone is one base away. The chain has TRBV20-1 and TRBJ2-1; TRBD2 aligns across 7 bases. The CDR3 has 17 amino acids. J gave up 6 bases and V 8 bases, and 22 bases lay outside the gene matches. Germline V lookup: CDR1 DFQATT, CDR2 SNEGSKA (reference sequence). CDR3 sequence (DNA): TGCAGTACTCTAGCGGCCTCCAGATCGGGACTTAGCAATGAGCAGTTCTTC. Its protein is CSTLAASRSGLSNEQFF.

This clonotype appeared many times. The chain has TRBV5-5 and TRBJ1-1; D uncertain. V lost 5 bases, J lost 2 bases, and 10 bases lay in between. In germline, CDR1 is SGHKS, CDR2 YYEKEE (reference sequence). The CDR3 runs to 13 residues. The CDR3 region is CASRADLNTEAFF. CDR3 sequence (DNA): TGTGCCAGCAGAGCAGACCTTAACACTGAAGCTTTCTTT.

Note on this clonotype: A much more abundant neighbour one base away suggests this may be a read error. The chain joins TRBV11-2 to TRBJ2-5; 11 bases match TRBD2. The CDR3 runs to 16 residues. Per the germline V gene, CDR1 is SGHAT and CDR2 is FQNNGV. Here the CDR3 DNA reads TGTACCAGCAGCTCTCCGGGACTAGCGGAGAGGGAGACCCAGTACTTC. It encodes CTSSSPGLAERETQYF.

About this clonotype itself: A single base separates this from a much larger clone, so it may be a read error. The chain combines TRBV10-2 with TRBJ1-2; D is unclear. This CDR3 is built from 17 residues. V lost 5 bases, J lost 7 bases, and 26 bases lay in between. Germline assignment: CDR1 WSHSY and CDR2 SAAADI. The DNA for the CDR3 is TGCGCCAGCAGTAAGGCACCCACTTCTAGAAAGACCTGTGGCTACACCTTC. It is translated as CASSKAPTSRKTCGYTF.

This clonotype was seen many times. This chain uses TRBV2 with TRBJ2-5; 8 bases match TRBD2. CDR3 size: 14 residues. CDR1 is SNHLY, CDR2 FYNNEI, per germline. Germline trimming cut 8 bases from V and 2 bases from J; bases unmatched to any gene: 7. The CDR3 loop reads CASRPGRAQETQYF. CDR3 sequence (DNA): TGTGCCAGCCGGCCCGGGAGGGCGCAAGAGACCCAGTACTTC.

This clonotype has only a few counts. The rearrangement uses TRBV27 and TRBJ2-3; D ambiguous. CDR3 size: 18 residues. CDR1 MNHEY and CDR2 SMNVEV come from the germline V gene (reference sequence). Deletions cut 7 bases from V and 4 bases from J, with 27 bases between. CDR3 region: CASTSTWSIGFGSDTQYF. The CDR3 DNA reads TGTGCCAGCACCTCGACATGGTCCATAGGGTTCGGGTCAGATACGCAGTATTTT.

The rearrangement uses TRBV12-3 or TRBV12-4 and TRBJ2-3; no firm D call. This CDR3 contains 13 residues. V dropped 10 bases and J dropped 1 base, with 12 bases sitting between them. CDR3 in amino acids: CATSTSGTDTQYF. The CDR3 DNA sequence: TGTGCCACTTCCACTTCTGGCACAGATACGCAGTATTTT.

This clonotype was counted ten times or more. This chain joins TRBV4-2 and TRBJ2-7; the D is unclear. V was clipped by 1 base and J by 6 bases, with 13 bases between them. The CDR3 runs to 14 residues. The V gene's germline CDR1 is LGHNA and CDR2 YNFKEQ. This CDR3 is CASSQGLDPREQYF. For the CDR3, the DNA is TGTGCCAGCAGCCAAGGGCTAGATCCTCGCGAGCAGTACTTC.